The next 13 T cell receptor beta chains were all read from a single sample in a study of long-term antiretroviral therapy in people with HIV. The run of the v3.0 immunoSEQ assay was at survey level. Sequencing was performed with immunoSEQ multiplex PCR; in TCRdb, only in-frame clones are kept and a portion is missing. The profile covers thousands of clones, with about 88% appearing a single time and approximately 4.2% taken by the ten largest. Sample: unsorted PBMCs, taken 0.3 years after starting antiretroviral therapy. These receptors were obtained from a woman between 45 and 60 years old with HIV.

The sample holds a few counts of this clone. The chain recombines TRBV7-2 with TRBJ2-7; perhaps TRBD2 as D (5 bases). Germline V CDR1 and CDR2: SGHTA, FQGNSA. This CDR3 region has 13 residues. Trimming stripped 4 bases from V and 3 bases from J, with 10 bases between. CDR3 region: CASSSIGLYEQYF. CDR3 in DNA: TGTGCCAGCAGCTCTATTGGACTCTACGAGCAGTACTTC.

CDR3 sequence reads: CASSTSRIQETQYF. In DNA, the CDR3 is TGTGCCAGCAGCACCTCTAGAATTCAAGAGACCCAGTACTTC. The chain joins TRBV7-2 to TRBJ2-5, with D unresolved. From germline, CDR1 is SGHTA and CDR2 FQGNSA. Deletions cut 5 bases from V and 2 bases from J, with 12 bases between. CDR3 length equals 14 residues.

The chain combines TRBV9 with TRBJ2-7, with D perhaps matching TRBD2 (5 bases). V lost 2 bases, J lost 0 bases, and 12 bases lay in between. This CDR3 has 15 amino acids. CDR1 is SGDLS, CDR2 YYNGEE, per germline. The CDR3 sequence is CASSVEPGSSYEQYF. The CDR3 DNA sequence: TGTGCCAGCAGCGTCGAGCCGGGAAGCTCCTACGAGCAGTACTTC.

The chain carries TRBV18 and TRBJ2-1, with no clear D. V lost 4 bases and J 6 bases, leaving 19 bases between the germline ends. The CDR3 consists of 16 residues. CDR1 is KGHSH, CDR2 LQKENI, per germline. The CDR3 protein is CASSQSHLGNVNEQFF. As DNA, the CDR3 is TGTGCCAGCTCACAATCACATCTAGGTAACGTCAATGAGCAGTTCTTC.

This clone was counted a few times. V is TRBV4-2 and J is TRBJ1-2, with a possible D match to TRBD1 (5 bases). Germline CDR1 LGHNA, CDR2 YNFKEQ. V was shortened by 0 bases and J by 3 bases, with 14 bases between the two germline ends. CDR3 length: 16 residues. The CDR3 spells CASSQDLGPSDYGYTF. Here the CDR3 DNA reads TGTGCCAGCAGCCAAGATTTGGGACCGTCTGACTATGGCTACACCTTC.

The V call is TRBV6-6, the J call TRBJ2-3; the match to TRBD1 covers 7 bases. CDR3 size: 15 residues. From germline, CDR1 is MNHNY and CDR2 SVGAGI (reference sequence). V lost 6 bases and J lost 0; bases outside the gene matches: 6. The CDR3 DNA reads TGTGCCAGCAGGGGGACAGTAACTAGCACAGATACGCAGTATTTT. Translation gives CASRGTVTSTDTQYF.

This chain connects TRBV9 to TRBJ1-2, with D tentatively TRBD1 (5 bases). The CDR3 length is 15 residues. V was trimmed by 0 bases and J by 2 bases, leaving 11 bases between them. Germline V gene sequence: CDR1 SGDLS, CDR2 YYNGEE. The CDR3 sequence is CASSVGGSPNYGYTF. The DNA for the CDR3 is TGTGCCAGCAGCGTAGGGGGGAGCCCAAACTATGGCTACACCTTC.

V is TRBV21-1 and J is TRBJ1-4; the tabulated D call, TRBD1, remains unverified against the DNA. TRBV21-1 is a pseudogene. This CDR3 spans 20 amino acids. The CDR3 spells CASSKGFGRGRRGTNEKLFF. The CDR3 DNA sequence: TGTGCCAGCAGCAAAGGATTCGGCAGGGGGCGCCGGGGAACTAATGAAAAACTGTTTTTT.

The chain joins TRBV19 to TRBJ1-5; TRBD1 matches at 7 bases. The CDR3 sequence is 14 residues long. The V and J ends lost 7 bases and 2 bases, in that order; junction bases with no gene match: 5. Germline V gene sequence: CDR1 LNHDA, CDR2 SQIVND (reference sequence). The CDR3 loop reads CASTTDRGNQPQHF. The CDR3 DNA reads as TGTGCCAGTACAACCGACAGGGGCAATCAGCCCCAGCATTTT. The full variable domain, rest sourced from reference TRBV19 and TRBJ1-5, is DGGITQSPKYLFRKEGQNVTLSCEQNLNHDAMYWYRQDPGQGLRLIYYSQIVNDFQKGDIAEGYSVSREKKESFPLTVTSAQKNPTAFYLCASTTDRGNQPQHFGDGTRLSIL.

The rearrangement joins TRBV5-1 to TRBJ2-2; unclear D gene. V lost 0 bases and J 4 bases, leaving 4 bases between the germline ends. Germline assignment: CDR1 SGHRS and CDR2 YFSETQ. This CDR3 is 13 amino acids long. CDR3 coding DNA: TGCGCCAGCAGCTTGGATGTCACCGGGGAGCTGTTTTTT. Amino acids: CASSLDVTGELFF.

The genes are TRBV12-5 and TRBJ1-2; the D gene is possibly TRBD1 (5 bases). The CDR3 loop spans 13 amino acids. The germline V gene has CDR1 LGHNT and CDR2 FRNRAP. V lost 1 base and J lost 4, with 7 bases in between. The CDR3 loop is CASGLETGYGYTF. Written as DNA, the CDR3 is TGTGCTAGTGGTTTGGAAACAGGCTATGGCTACACCTTC.

This chain connects TRBV18 to TRBJ2-1; 14 nucleotides align to TRBD2. The ends lost 3 bases at V and 4 bases at J; junction bases unmatched: 8. The CDR3 runs 18 residues. Germline loops: CDR1 KGHSH, CDR2 LQKENI. In DNA, the CDR3 is TGTGCCAGCTCACCCCTCGGGACTAGCGGGGGCCCATACAATGAGCAGTTCTTC. Amino acid sequence: CASSPLGTSGGPYNEQFF.

The chain joins TRBV7-2 to TRBJ1-5; 7 nucleotides line up with TRBD1. CDR1 and CDR2 from the germline V gene are SGHTA and FQGNSA. The CDR3 is 19 amino acids. V lost 4 bases to trimming and J lost 0 bases; unmatched junction nucleotides: 15. The DNA for the CDR3 is TGTGCCAGCAGCTACAACCGGGACAGTTCCCCTTATAGCAATCAGCCCCAGCATTTT. Its translation: CASSYNRDSSPYSNQPQHF. Combining the CDR3 with reference TRBV7-2 and TRBJ1-5 gives the whole variable domain GAGVSQSPSNKVTEKGKDVELRCDPISGHTALYWYRQSLGQGLEFLIYFQGNSAPDKSGLPSDRFSAERTGGSVSTLTIQRTQQEDSAVYLCASSYNRDSSPYSNQPQHFGDGTRLSIL.